This T cell receptor beta chain comes out of a study of T cells after yellow fever vaccination. Study-level information: SMART-Seq v4 Ultra Low Input served to prepare low-cell-number fractions.

CDR3 length: 14 residues. The germline CDR1 and CDR2 sequences are SGHTS and YDEGEE. The junction had 7 bases not matched to a gene; V was cut back by 5 bases and J by 3 bases. The study made its TCR cDNA through 5'RACE template switching. That step introduced a universal primer site along with UMIs. TCRdb re-called the 5' RACE reads with MiXCR, one entry per CDR3 protein. The sample consists of more than 450,000 distinct CDR3 sequences, about a fifth of them appearing once. The sequenced sample was PBMCs, obtained roughly 23 days after the first yellow fever vaccination. The V gene is TRBV5-8, the J gene TRBJ1-1; 7 bases line up with TRBD1. This receptor was identified in a man between 18 and 35 years old who received the YFV17D yellow fever vaccine. CDR3 protein: CASRSLDRDTEAFF. CDR3 coding DNA: TGTGCCAGCAGATCCCTAGACAGGGACACTGAAGCTTTCTTT.